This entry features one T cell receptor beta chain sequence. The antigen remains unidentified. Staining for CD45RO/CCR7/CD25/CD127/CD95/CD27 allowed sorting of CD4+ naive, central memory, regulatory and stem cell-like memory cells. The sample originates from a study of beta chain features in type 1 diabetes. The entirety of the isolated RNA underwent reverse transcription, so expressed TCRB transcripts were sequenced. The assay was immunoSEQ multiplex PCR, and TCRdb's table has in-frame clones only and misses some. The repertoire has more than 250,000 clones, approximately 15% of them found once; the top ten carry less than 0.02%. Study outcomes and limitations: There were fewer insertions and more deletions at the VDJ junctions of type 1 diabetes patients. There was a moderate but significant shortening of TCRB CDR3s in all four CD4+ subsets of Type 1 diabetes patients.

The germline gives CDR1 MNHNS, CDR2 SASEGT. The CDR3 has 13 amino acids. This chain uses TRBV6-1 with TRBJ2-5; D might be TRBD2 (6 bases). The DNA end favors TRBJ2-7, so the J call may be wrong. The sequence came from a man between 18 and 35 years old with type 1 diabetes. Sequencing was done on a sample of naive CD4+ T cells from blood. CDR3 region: CATRGSAGYEQYF. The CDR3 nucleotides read TGTGCCACCCGGGGGAGCGCGGGCTACGAGCAGTACTTC.